A selection of T cell receptor beta chains follows, all from one sample in a study of T cells in Graves' hyperthyroidism and ophthalmopathy. TCRdb used MiXCR to reprocess the multiplex PCR reads, holding one entry per CDR3 protein. Among some 700,000 distinct CDR3 sequences, 17% were seen once, and the ten largest hold 15%. The sample consisted of blood. These receptors were collected from a man in his forties or fifties with Graves' hyperthyroidism. CDR3s include the opening cysteine and the closing phenylalanine or tryptophan. A D gene is named only where the DNA matches it firmly. Rows may omit the clone size; those that give it use once, few, many or a size class.

D gene,clone size,J gene,V gene,CDR3 DNA,CDR3 protein
TRBD2,few,TRBJ2-3,TRBV19,TGTGCCAGTAGTCGGTCAATAGCGGGAGGGCCTAGCACAGATACGCAGTATTTT,CASSRSIAGGPSTDTQYF
-,few,TRBJ2-5,TRBV25-1,TGTGCCAGCAGTGAATACCTGTCCCAAGAGACCCAGTACTTC,CASSEYLSQETQYF
TRBD2,many,TRBJ2-2,TRBV7-9,TGTGCCAGCACCTTATCCTTGGGCCTAGCGGGAGGTTCCACCGGGGAGCTGTTTTTT,CASTLSLGLAGGSTGELFF
TRBD1,many,TRBJ2-5,TRBV5-6,TGTGCCAGCAGCCGGGGACAGGTGGCGGAGACCCAGTACTTC,CASSRGQVAETQYF
TRBD2,-,TRBJ2-7,TRBV29-1,TGCAGCGTTGTCGGGAGGGCCGACGAGCAGTACTTC,CSVVGRADEQYF
TRBD2,-,TRBJ2-1,TRBV4-1,TGCGCCAGCAGCCAAAGCACACTAGCGGGACCCCACAATGAGCAGTTCTTC,CASSQSTLAGPHNEQFF
TRBD1,many,TRBJ2-1,TRBV29-1,TGCAGCGTAGGACAGGGGGCCGGCCCCAATGAGCAGTTCTTC,CSVGQGAGPNEQFF
-,many,TRBJ2-7,TRBV2,TGTGCCAGCAGTGAAAAATTTCAGTACTTC,CASSEKFQYF
TRBD1,-,TRBJ1-5,TRBV27,TGTGCCAGCAGTCTTACAGGGGACAATCAGCTCCAGCATTTT,CASSLTGDNQLQHF
TRBD1,-,TRBJ1-5,TRBV2,TGTGCCAGCACAGGGGGCGGTCAGCCCCAGCATTTT,CASTGGGQPQHF
TRBD2,many,TRBJ2-1,TRBV10-2,TGCGCCAGCAGTGAGTTTGGGCTAGCGGGAGTTGGCAATGAGCAGTTCTTC,CASSEFGLAGVGNEQFF
TRBD2,few,TRBJ2-7,TRBV18,TGTGCCAGCTCACCATTTAGCGGGACCTCCTACGAGCAGTACTTC,CASSPFSGTSYEQYF
TRBD1,few,TRBJ1-5,TRBV7-2,TGTGCCAGCAGCGGACAGGGTCATCAGCCCCAGCATTTT,CASSGQGHQPQHF
TRBD2,-,TRBJ2-1,TRBV6-2/TRBV6-3,TGTGCCAGCAGTTATCGACTAGCGGGAGTGGATGAGCAGTTCTTC,CASSYRLAGVDEQFF
-,few,TRBJ1-1,TRBV20-1,TGCAGTGCTCTTCGGGGAGGGACTGAAGCTTTCTTT,CSALRGGTEAFF
TRBD1,many,TRBJ1-1,TRBV11-2,TGTGCCAGCAGCCCATACAGACAGGGTGGGCGCACTGAAGCTTTCTTT,CASSPYRQGGRTEAFF
-,many,TRBJ2-2,TRBV11-2,TGTGCCAGCAGTTCCGGGACGGGCAACGGGGAGCTGTTTTTT,CASSSGTGNGELFF
-,many,TRBJ1-1,TRBV12-3/TRBV12-4,TGTGCCAGCAGGGCGGACGGACTGAACACTGAAGCTTTCTTT,CASRADGLNTEAFF
-,many,TRBJ2-7,TRBV11-3,TGTGCCAGCAGCCAGTCTTACACGACGCAGTACTTC,CASSQSYTTQYF
TRBD2,many,TRBJ2-7,TRBV11-2,TGTGCCAGTTTGGCTAGCGGGAGCTACGAGCAGTACTTC,CASLASGSYEQYF
-,-,TRBJ2-1,TRBV28,TGTGCCAGCAGTTTTGGTGAGCGGAGTGAGCAGTTCTTC,CASSFGERSEQFF
-,-,TRBJ1-2,TRBV13,TGTGCCAGCAGCTCCCCTTTTCGCGGGCGCTTCTACTATGGCTACACCTTC,CASSSPFRGRFYYGYTF
TRBD2,many,TRBJ2-1,TRBV18,TGTGCCAGCTCAGCGGGGGGCGAGCAGTTCTTC,CASSAGGEQFF
TRBD2,many,TRBJ2-7,TRBV11-2,TGTGCCAGCAGCTTGGTAGCGGGAGCCACCTACGAGCAGTACTTC,CASSLVAGATYEQYF
-,-,TRBJ1-5,TRBV5-1,TGCGCCAGCAGCCCTGGGCAGGGATCCAGTCAGCCCCAGCATTTT,CASSPGQGSSQPQHF
-,-,TRBJ2-2,TRBV15,TGTGCCACCTGGTCCGGGGTCCTAACCGGGGGGCTGTTTTTT,CATWSGVLTGGLFF
-,many,TRBJ2-5,TRBV9,TGTGCCAGCAGCGTAGGCCGTGGAGAGACCCAGTACTTC,CASSVGRGETQYF
TRBD2,many,TRBJ2-3,TRBV28,TGTGCCAGCAGTTCCGGACTAGCGGGAACAGATACGCAGTATTTT,CASSSGLAGTDTQYF
-,-,TRBJ2-4,TRBV24-1,TGTGCCACCAGTGGCGGAGGAGCAAACATTCAGTACTTC,CATSGGGANIQYF
-,many,TRBJ2-7,TRBV30,TGTGCCTGGAGTGTACTCGGGGCAGGGGCTATCGAGCAGTACTTC,CAWSVLGAGAIEQYF
-,many,TRBJ2-5,TRBV24-1,TGTGCCACCAGTGAAGAGGTGGGAGTGCGGGAGACCCAGTACTTC,CATSEEVGVRETQYF
TRBD2,-,TRBJ2-1,TRBV6-1,TGTGCCAGCAGTTACGTCAAGAGCGGGAGGGCCAGACCCTCCTACAATGAGCAGTTCTTC,CASSYVKSGRARPSYNEQFF
-,-,TRBJ2-7,TRBV6-2/TRBV6-3,TGTGCCAGCAGTTACTCGTTGGTCTACGAGCAGTACTTC,CASSYSLVYEQYF
-,many,TRBJ2-3,TRBV7-6,TGTGCCAGCAGCTCCCGGGGGACGCAGTATTTT,CASSSRGTQYF
-,-,TRBJ1-5,TRBV28,TGTGCCAGCAGCCGCAGGCGAGGTCAGCCCCAGCATTTT,CASSRRRGQPQHF
-,many,TRBJ2-2,TRBV2,TGTGCCACCACACTATTTGAGCCTGGAAGTCTATCCGGGGAGCTGTTTTTT,CATTLFEPGSLSGELFF
-,many,TRBJ2-1,TRBV28,TGTGCCAGCAGTTTACACGGGTCTCTCTACAATGAGCAGTTCTTC,CASSLHGSLYNEQFF
-,many,TRBJ2-7,TRBV6-1,TGTGCCAGCACCGAAGAAGGGAGACAGTCGCAGTACTTC,CASTEEGRQSQYF
TRBD1,many,TRBJ1-1,TRBV5-1,TGCGCCAGCAGCGTACCAGACAGGGCTACTGAAGCTTTCTTT,CASSVPDRATEAFF
-,many,TRBJ2-3,TRBV24-1,TGTGCCACCAGTGATAGCGGGCGTAGCACAGATACGCAGTATTTT,CATSDSGRSTDTQYF
-,-,TRBJ2-1,TRBV7-9,TGTGCCAGCAGCTTAAGATTATGGGATGGGAACAATGAGCAGTTCTTC,CASSLRLWDGNNEQFF
TRBD2,few,TRBJ2-7,TRBV4-1,TGCGCCAGCAGCCAAGATCCGGCGGGAGGAGTCGAGCAGTACTTC,CASSQDPAGGVEQYF
-,many,TRBJ1-2,TRBV5-5,TGTGCCAGCAGCAAACCATTGGAGGAGATTTATGGCTACACCTTC,CASSKPLEEIYGYTF
-,many,TRBJ2-7,TRBV10-2,TGCGCCAGCAGTGAGTCCTCCCTGGCGGGGCCCTACGAGCAGTACTTC,CASSESSLAGPYEQYF
TRBD2,many,TRBJ2-3,TRBV10-3,TGTGCCATCAGTCTTGAAGTAGGACTAGCGGGAGGAACTACTAGCACAGATACGCAGTATTTT,CAISLEVGLAGGTTSTDTQYF
TRBD1,many,TRBJ2-5,TRBV6-1,TGTGCCAGCACTCTAGGGCAGGGGGCGAGTCGGACCCAGTACTTC,CASTLGQGASRTQYF
-,many,TRBJ2-5,TRBV27,TGTGCCAGCAGACCTCCCCAGGGAATGTGGGAGACCCAGTACTTC,CASRPPQGMWETQYF
TRBD2,-,TRBJ2-1,TRBV20-1,TGCAGTGCTAGAGTCCTACGGACTAGCGGCTACTACAATGAGCAGTTCTTC,CSARVLRTSGYYNEQFF
TRBD1,many,TRBJ1-2,TRBV28,TGTGCCAGCAGTAACCCAGGGGGCGCGCACTATGGCTACACCTTC,CASSNPGGAHYGYTF
TRBD1,-,TRBJ1-2,TRBV12-3/TRBV12-4,TGTGCCAGCAGGTCCGGGACAGGGGCGTTCTATGGCTACACCTTC,CASRSGTGAFYGYTF
-,few,TRBJ1-1,TRBV11-2,TGTGCCAGCAGCTTAGATCAGGGGTTAGTTGAAGCTTTCTTT,CASSLDQGLVEAFF
TRBD1,few,TRBJ1-4,TRBV9,TGTGCCAGCAGCGTAGTTAGACAGGGGCTCAGGGAAAAACTGTTTTTT,CASSVVRQGLREKLFF
-,many,TRBJ1-6,TRBV20-1,TGCAGTGCTAGAGATCGTGAGGGGCTGTCCTATAATTCACCCCTCCACTTT,CSARDREGLSYNSPLHF
TRBD2,many,TRBJ2-1,TRBV28,TGTGCCAGCAGTTTGGACCAGAAAGCGGGAGGCTATGAGCAGTTCTTC,CASSLDQKAGGYEQFF
-,many,TRBJ1-3,TRBV2,TGTGCCAGCAGTGAGGACACAGACTCTGGAAACACCATATATTTT,CASSEDTDSGNTIYF